This TCR beta chain was captured in a study of human T cells and chemical hapten exposure. TCRdb re-called the RACE reads with MiXCR, one entry per CDR3 protein. The sample consists of approximately 320,000 distinct CDR3 sequences, about 5.4% of them appearing once. Time point indicated: pre-sensitization, week 0. Treatment given: therapeutic diphenylcyclopropenone sensitization with weekly scalp DPC. Blood was collected ahead of every patch test applied. The study enrolled 18 to 70-year-old alopecia patients suitable for DPC. Germline CDR1 and CDR2: MNHEY and SVGAGI. The germline V and J ends were trimmed by 4 bases and 3 bases, with 10 bases remaining between them. This CDR3 has 14 residues.

The chain combines TRBV6-5 with TRBJ2-1; no definite D call. The clonotype was recovered from a young woman with alopecia areata. Some clones in this sample may be carry-over from other donors' samples. Sequencing used whole blood, obtained in connection with sensitization to the hapten diphenylcyclopropenone (DPC). The CDR3 protein is CASSLDGFYNEQFF. The CDR3, as DNA: TGTGCCAGCAGTTTGGACGGTTTCTACAATGAGCAGTTCTTC.